This T cell receptor (beta chain) appears in the sequencing data of a study of cytomegalovirus exposure and HLA in healthy donors. The overall study: Among about 200 million T cells, an earlier analysis found 117 million unique TCR beta sequences. Genotyping showed around 80% of over 350 donors falling in the Caucasian-associated ancestry cluster.

Study-level results: It was reportedly the case that the classifier diagnosed cytomegalovirus status with high specificity and sensitivity. A later analysis showed TCR association rates differing by HLA locus, peaking at DRB1 and lowest at HLA-C.

For this clone: What it recognizes is unknown.

With 60 Vbeta and 13 Jbeta primers, the PCR was carried out. Profiled with immunoSEQ multiplex PCR; TCRdb holds only in-frame clones, not every one. The data show roughly 51,000 clones, about four fifths seen once. Sequencing was performed on PBMCs. The sequence derives from a boy under 18 in good health and CMV-seropositive.

CDR3: CASRRIGGIYEQYF. The CDR3 bases are TGTGCCAGCAGGCGTATAGGGGGAATCTACGAGCAGTACTTC. The gene calls are TRBV27 and TRBJ2-5; D possibly corresponds to TRBD1 (6 bases). The J call may be wrong; the DNA end is better matched by TRBJ2-7. There are 14 residues in the CDR3. Germline assignment: CDR1 MNHEY and CDR2 SMNVEV (reference sequence).